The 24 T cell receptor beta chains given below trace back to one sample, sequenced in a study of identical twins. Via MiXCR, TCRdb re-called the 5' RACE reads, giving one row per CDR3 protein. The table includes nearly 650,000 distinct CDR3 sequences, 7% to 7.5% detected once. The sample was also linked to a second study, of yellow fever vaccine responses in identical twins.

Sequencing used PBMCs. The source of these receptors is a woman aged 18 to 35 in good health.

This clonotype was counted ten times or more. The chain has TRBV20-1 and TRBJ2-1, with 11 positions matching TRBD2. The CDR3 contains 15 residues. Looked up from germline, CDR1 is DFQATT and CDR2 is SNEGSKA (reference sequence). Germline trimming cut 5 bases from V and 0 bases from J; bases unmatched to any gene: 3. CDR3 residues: CSAPTSGSSYNEQFF. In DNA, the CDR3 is TGCAGTGCTCCAACTAGCGGGAGCTCCTACAATGAGCAGTTCTTC.

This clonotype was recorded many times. CDR3 in DNA: TGTGCCAGCACCCTACAGGGTATCACTGGAAACACCATATATTTT. Translated, it gives CASTLQGITGNTIYF. The rearrangement uses TRBV12-3 or TRBV12-4 and TRBJ1-3, with D perhaps TRBD1 (6 bases). This CDR3 spans 15 amino acids. The V gene lost 7 bases and the J gene lost 2 bases, with 15 bases spanning the gap.

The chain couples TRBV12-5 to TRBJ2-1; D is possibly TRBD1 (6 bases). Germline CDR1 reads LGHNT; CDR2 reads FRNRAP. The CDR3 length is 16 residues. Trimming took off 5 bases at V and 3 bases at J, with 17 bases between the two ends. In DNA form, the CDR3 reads TGTGCTAGTGGTCCTACACCAGGGGCGGACTACAATGAGCAGTTCTTC. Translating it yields CASGPTPGADYNEQFF.

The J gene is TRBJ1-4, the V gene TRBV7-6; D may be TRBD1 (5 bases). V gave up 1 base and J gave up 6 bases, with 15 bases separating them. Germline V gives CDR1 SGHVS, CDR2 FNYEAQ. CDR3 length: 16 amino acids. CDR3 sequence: CASSLVQGREDEKLFF. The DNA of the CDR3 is TGTGCCAGCAGCTTAGTGCAGGGAAGGGAGGATGAAAAACTGTTTTTT. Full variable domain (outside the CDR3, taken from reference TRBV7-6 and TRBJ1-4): GAGVSQSPRYKVTKRGQDVALRCDPISGHVSLYWYRQALGQGPEFLTYFNYEAQQDKSGLPNDRFSAERPEGSISTLTIQRTEQRDSAMYRCASSLVQGREDEKLFFGSGTQLSVL.

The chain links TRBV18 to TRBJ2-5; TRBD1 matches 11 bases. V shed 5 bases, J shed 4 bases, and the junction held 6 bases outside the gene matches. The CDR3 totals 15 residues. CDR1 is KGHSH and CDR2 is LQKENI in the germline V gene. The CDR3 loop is CASSEDRGRGETQYF. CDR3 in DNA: TGTGCCAGCTCAGAGGACAGGGGGCGAGGAGAGACCCAGTACTTC.

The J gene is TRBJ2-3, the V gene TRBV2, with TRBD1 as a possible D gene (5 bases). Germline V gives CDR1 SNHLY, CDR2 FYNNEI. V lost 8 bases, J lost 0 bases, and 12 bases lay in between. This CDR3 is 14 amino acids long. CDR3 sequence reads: CASLQGLSTDTQYF. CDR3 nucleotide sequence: TGTGCCAGCCTGCAGGGCCTAAGCACAGATACGCAGTATTTT.

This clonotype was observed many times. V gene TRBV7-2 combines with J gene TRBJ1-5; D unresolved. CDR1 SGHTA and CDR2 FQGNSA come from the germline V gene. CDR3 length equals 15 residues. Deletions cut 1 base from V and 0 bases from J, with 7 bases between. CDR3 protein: CASSLVPGSNQPQHF. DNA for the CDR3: TGTGCCAGCAGCTTAGTCCCAGGTAGCAATCAGCCCCAGCATTTT.

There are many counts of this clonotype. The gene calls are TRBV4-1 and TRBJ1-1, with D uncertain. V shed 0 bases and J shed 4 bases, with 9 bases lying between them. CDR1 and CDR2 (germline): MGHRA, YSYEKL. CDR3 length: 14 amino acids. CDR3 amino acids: CASSQDPGPTEAFF. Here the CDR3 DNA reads TGCGCCAGCAGCCAAGATCCAGGTCCCACTGAAGCTTTCTTT.

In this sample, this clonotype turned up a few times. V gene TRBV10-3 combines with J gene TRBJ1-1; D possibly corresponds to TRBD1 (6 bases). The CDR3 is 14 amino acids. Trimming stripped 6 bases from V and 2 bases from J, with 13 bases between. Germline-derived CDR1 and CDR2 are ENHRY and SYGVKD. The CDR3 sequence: CAIRGARGNTEAFF. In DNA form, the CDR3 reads TGTGCCATCAGGGGGGCGAGGGGCAACACTGAAGCTTTCTTT.

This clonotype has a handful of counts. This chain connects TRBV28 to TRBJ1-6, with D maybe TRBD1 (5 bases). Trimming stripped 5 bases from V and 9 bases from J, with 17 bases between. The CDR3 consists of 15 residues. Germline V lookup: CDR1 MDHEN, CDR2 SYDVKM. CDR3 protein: CASSPPPGWSSPLHF. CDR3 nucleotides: TGTGCCAGCAGTCCACCCCCAGGGTGGTCTTCACCCCTCCACTTT.

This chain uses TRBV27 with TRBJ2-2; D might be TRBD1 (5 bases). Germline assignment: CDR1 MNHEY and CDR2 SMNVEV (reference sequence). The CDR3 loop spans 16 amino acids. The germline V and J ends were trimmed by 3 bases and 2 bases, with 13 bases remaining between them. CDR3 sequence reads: CASSFQGNVNTGELFF. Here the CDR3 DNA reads TGTGCCAGCAGTTTCCAGGGTAACGTTAACACCGGGGAGCTGTTTTTT.

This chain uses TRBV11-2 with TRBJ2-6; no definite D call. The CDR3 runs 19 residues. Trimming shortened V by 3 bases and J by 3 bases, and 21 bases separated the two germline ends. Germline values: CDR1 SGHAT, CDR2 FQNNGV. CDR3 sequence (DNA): TGTGCCAGCAGCTTGACTCTGGGCTCCTCTTCGAGTGGGGCCAACGTCCTGACTTTC. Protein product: CASSLTLGSSSSGANVLTF.

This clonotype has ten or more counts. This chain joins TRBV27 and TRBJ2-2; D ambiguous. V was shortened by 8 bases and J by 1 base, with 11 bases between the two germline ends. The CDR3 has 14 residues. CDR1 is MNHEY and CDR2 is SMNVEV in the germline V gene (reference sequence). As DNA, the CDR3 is TGTGCCAGCGCTATGACGGGGAACACCGGGGAGCTGTTTTTT. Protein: CASAMTGNTGELFF.

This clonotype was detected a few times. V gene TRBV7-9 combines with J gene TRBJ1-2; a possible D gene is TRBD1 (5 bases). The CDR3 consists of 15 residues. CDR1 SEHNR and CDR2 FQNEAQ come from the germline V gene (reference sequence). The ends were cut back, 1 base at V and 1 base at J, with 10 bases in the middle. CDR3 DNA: TGTGCCAGCAGCTTAGGTGCAGGGTTTAACTATGGCTACACCTTC. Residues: CASSLGAGFNYGYTF.

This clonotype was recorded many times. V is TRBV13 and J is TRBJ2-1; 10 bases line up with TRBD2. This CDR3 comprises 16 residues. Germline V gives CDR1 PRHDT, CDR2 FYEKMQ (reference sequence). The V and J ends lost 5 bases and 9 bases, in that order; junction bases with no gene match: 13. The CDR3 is CASSPPPAGGRSEQFF. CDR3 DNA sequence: TGTGCCAGCAGCCCGCCCCCAGCGGGAGGGCGAAGTGAGCAGTTCTTC. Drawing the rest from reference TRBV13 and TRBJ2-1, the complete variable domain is AAGVIQSPRHLIKEKRETATLKCYPIPRHDTVYWYQQGPGQDPQFLISFYEKMQSDKGSIPDRFSAQQFSDYHSELNMSSLELGDSALYFCASSPPPAGGRSEQFFGPGTRLTVL.

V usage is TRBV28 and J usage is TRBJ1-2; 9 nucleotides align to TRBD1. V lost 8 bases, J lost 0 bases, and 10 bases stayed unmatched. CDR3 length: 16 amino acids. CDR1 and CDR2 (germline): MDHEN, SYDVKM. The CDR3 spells CASGIPQGAANYGYTF. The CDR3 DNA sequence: TGTGCCAGCGGAATACCACAGGGGGCGGCTAACTATGGCTACACCTTC.

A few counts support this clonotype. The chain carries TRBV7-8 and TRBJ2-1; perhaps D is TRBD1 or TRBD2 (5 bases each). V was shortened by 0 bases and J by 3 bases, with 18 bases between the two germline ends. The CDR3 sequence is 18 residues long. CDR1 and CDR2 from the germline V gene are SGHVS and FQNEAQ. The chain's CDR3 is CASSLAGRRTDLYNEQFF. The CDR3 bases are TGTGCCAGCAGCTTAGCGGGACGGCGGACCGATCTCTACAATGAGCAGTTCTTC.

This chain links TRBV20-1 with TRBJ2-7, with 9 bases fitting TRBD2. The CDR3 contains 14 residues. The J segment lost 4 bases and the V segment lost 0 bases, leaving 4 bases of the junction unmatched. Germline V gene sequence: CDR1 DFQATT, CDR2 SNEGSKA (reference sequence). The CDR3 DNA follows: TGCAGTGCTAGAGAAAGTAGCGGGAGATACGAGCAGTACTTC. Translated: CSARESSGRYEQYF.

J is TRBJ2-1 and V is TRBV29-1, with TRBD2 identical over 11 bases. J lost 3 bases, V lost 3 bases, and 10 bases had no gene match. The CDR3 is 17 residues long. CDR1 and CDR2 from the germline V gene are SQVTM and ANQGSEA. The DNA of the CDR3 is TGCAGCGTTGATGAAGGGGCTAGCGGGAGGTTCTACAATGAGCAGTTCTTC. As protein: CSVDEGASGRFYNEQFF.

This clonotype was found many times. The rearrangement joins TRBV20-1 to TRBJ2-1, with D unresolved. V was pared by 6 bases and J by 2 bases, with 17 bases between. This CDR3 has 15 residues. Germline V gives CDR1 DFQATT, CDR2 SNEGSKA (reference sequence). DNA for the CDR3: TGCAGTGCCAGCTTTTGGCGTCCCACCTACAATGAGCAGTTCTTC. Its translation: CSASFWRPTYNEQFF.

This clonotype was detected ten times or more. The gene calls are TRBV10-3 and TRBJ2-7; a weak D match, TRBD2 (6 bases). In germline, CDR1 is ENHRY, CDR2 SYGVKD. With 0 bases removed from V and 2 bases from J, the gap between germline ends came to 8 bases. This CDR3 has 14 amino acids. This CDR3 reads CAISESGGTYEQYV. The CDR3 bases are TGTGCCATCAGTGAGTCGGGGGGTACCTACGAGCAGTACGTC.

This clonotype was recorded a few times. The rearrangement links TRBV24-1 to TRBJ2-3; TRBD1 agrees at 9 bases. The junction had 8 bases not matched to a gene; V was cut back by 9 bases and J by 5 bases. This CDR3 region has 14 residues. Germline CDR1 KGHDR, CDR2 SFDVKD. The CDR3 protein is CATQAPGQGDTQYF. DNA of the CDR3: TGTGCCACCCAGGCCCCGGGACAGGGAGATACGCAGTATTTT.

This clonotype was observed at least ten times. The CDR3 loop is CASKPWSTVETQYF. The DNA of the CDR3 is TGTGCCAGCAAACCCTGGTCGACTGTGGAGACCCAGTACTTC. The chain links TRBV12-3 or TRBV12-4 to TRBJ2-5; D unresolved. V was cut by 7 bases and J by 5 bases, with 17 bases left in between. The CDR3 contains 14 residues.

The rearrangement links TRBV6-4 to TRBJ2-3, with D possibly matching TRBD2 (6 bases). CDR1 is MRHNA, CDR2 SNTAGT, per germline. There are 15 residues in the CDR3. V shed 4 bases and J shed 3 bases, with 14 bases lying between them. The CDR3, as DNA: TGTGCCAGCAGTGCTTCTAGCGCGTGGACAGATACGCAGTATTTT. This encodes CASSASSAWTDTQYF.